Listed here are 17 T cell receptor beta chains from one sample, sequenced in a study of T cell changes during pregnancy in multiple sclerosis. Sequenced by immunoSEQ multiplex PCR; TCRdb stores in-frame clones only, minus some. The sample yields about 38,000 clones, more than 75% seen once. Sample: CD8+ T cells from peripheral blood mononuclear cells, taken in the third trimester of pregnancy. These receptors all come from a female donor with multiple sclerosis, enrolled in a pregnancy study.

The V and J genes are TRBV19 and TRBJ1-5; D not certain. V lost 6 bases and J lost 4, with 16 bases in between. Germline loops: CDR1 LNHDA, CDR2 SQIVND (reference sequence). The CDR3 runs 15 residues. CDR3 bases: TGTGCCAGTAGGGATAGGTGGGCAATGAATCAGCCCCAGCATTTT. This encodes CASRDRWAMNQPQHF.

V usage is TRBV6-5 and J usage is TRBJ1-1; D is perhaps TRBD1 (5 bases). Trimming stripped 5 bases from V and 5 bases from J, with 15 bases between. CDR1 is MNHEY, CDR2 SVGAGI, per germline. The CDR3 consists of 14 residues. The CDR3 here is CASSTTWEGTEAFF. The CDR3 bases are TGTGCCAGCAGTACCACCTGGGAGGGGACTGAAGCTTTCTTT.

The chain is built from TRBV6-1 and TRBJ1-3; D is unresolved. The CDR3 has 15 residues. V was trimmed by 0 bases and J by 2 bases, leaving 8 bases between them. Germline CDR1 MNHNS, CDR2 SASEGT. Written as DNA, the CDR3 is TGTGCCAGCAGTGAAGCGCGGGGTACTGGAAACACCATATATTTT. Translating gives CASSEARGTGNTIYF.

The V call is TRBV6-4, the J call TRBJ2-5; 9 nucleotides line up with TRBD2. J gave up 1 base and V 3 bases, and 0 bases lay outside the gene matches. The CDR3 sequence is 14 residues long. From germline, CDR1 is MRHNA and CDR2 SNTAGT. The chain's CDR3 is CASSERGGQETQYF. The CDR3 region has the DNA TGTGCCAGCAGTGAGCGGGGGGGCCAAGAGACCCAGTACTTC.

The chain carries TRBV5-4 and TRBJ1-2; D is uncertain. Germline CDR1 SGHNT, CDR2 YYREEE (reference sequence). V lost 0 bases and J lost 7, with 16 bases in between. The CDR3 spans 15 residues. The CDR3 DNA sequence: TGTGCCAGCAGCTTGGGGCCGTCCTACGCAGGTGGCTACACCTTC. This sequence encodes CASSLGPSYAGGYTF. The entire variable domain, with the rest obtained from reference TRBV5-4 and TRBJ1-2, is as follows: ETGVTQSPTHLIKTRGQQVTLRCSSQSGHNTVSWYQQALGQGPQFIFQYYREEENGRGNFPPRFSGLQFPNYSSELNVNALELDDSALYLCASSLGPSYAGGYTFGSGTRLTVV.

This clone has just one count. The chain employs TRBV27 and TRBJ2-7; D possibly corresponds to TRBD2 (6 bases). Trimming removed 10 bases from V and 0 bases from J, with 10 bases in between. The CDR3 is 12 residues long. The germline gives CDR1 MNHEY, CDR2 SMNVEV (reference sequence). Here the CDR3 reads CATQGLSYEQYF. CDR3 coding DNA: TGTGCCACTCAGGGACTCTCCTACGAGCAGTACTTC.

The chain is built from TRBV5-8 and TRBJ1-2, with 11 bases that match TRBD1. This CDR3 spans 14 amino acids. The junction had 2 bases not matched to a gene; V was cut back by 4 bases and J by 3 bases. Per the germline V gene, CDR1 is SGHTS and CDR2 is YDEGEE. CDR3 protein: CASSPGQGDYGYTF. The CDR3 coding sequence is TGTGCCAGCAGCCCGGGACAGGGGGACTATGGCTACACCTTC.

The chain employs TRBV5-5 and TRBJ1-6; 8 nucleotides line up with TRBD1. CDR1 is SGHKS and CDR2 is YYEKEE in the germline V gene (reference sequence). With 3 bases clipped from V and 10 bases from J, the junction kept 12 bases outside the gene matches. The CDR3 covers 16 residues. The DNA for the CDR3 is TGTGCCAGCAGCTCGACACCGGGACAGGTTGGATCACCCCTCCACTTT. It codes for CASSSTPGQVGSPLHF.

The rearrangement joins TRBV7-9 to TRBJ1-2, with 8 bases aligning to TRBD1. The ends lost 2 bases at V and 6 bases at J; junction bases unmatched: 8. Per germline, CDR1 SEHNR and CDR2 FQNEAQ (reference sequence). This CDR3 comprises 15 residues. The CDR3 DNA sequence: TGTGCCAGCAGCTTATGGAGCCAGGGGGCTGATGGCTACACCTTC. It translates to CASSLWSQGADGYTF.

This chain uses TRBV27 with TRBJ2-1, with D possibly TRBD2 on 6 matching bases. The CDR3 sequence is 15 residues long. CDR1 and CDR2 (germline): MNHEY, SMNVEV (reference sequence). The V end lost 3 bases, the J end lost 0 bases, and 9 bases lay between the germline ends. CDR3 DNA sequence: TGTGCCAGCAGTTTTCGGGGGATCTCCTACAATGAGCAGTTCTTC. This gives the protein CASSFRGISYNEQFF.

The chain joins TRBV13 to TRBJ2-7; possible D gene TRBD1, 6 bases. Germline assignment: CDR1 PRHDT and CDR2 FYEKMQ (reference sequence). This CDR3 is 16 amino acids long. V shed 4 bases and J shed 4 bases, with 20 bases lying between them. The CDR3 here is CASSSPSTGLPYEQYF. In DNA, the CDR3 is TGTGCCAGCAGCTCACCTAGTACAGGGCTCCCATACGAGCAGTACTTC.

This chain links TRBV28 with TRBJ2-7; tentatively, D is TRBD2 (5 bases). Germline-derived CDR1 and CDR2 are MDHEN and SYDVKM. The CDR3 runs to 14 residues. The V and J ends lost 7 bases and 3 bases respectively, with 16 bases between them. The CDR3 region has the DNA TGTGCCAGCACCCCCCTCGGACTTTTCTACGAGCAGTACTTC. Translating gives CASTPLGLFYEQYF.

This clone was seen only a few times. The chain uses TRBV27 and TRBJ2-7; 7 bases fit TRBD1. The V gene end was trimmed by 2 bases and the J gene end by 5 bases; junction bases not matched to a gene: 6. Germline V gene data show CDR1 as MNHEY and CDR2 as SMNVEV (reference sequence). The CDR3 consists of 14 residues. The CDR3 DNA reads as TGTGCCAGCAGTTTAATAGGGGGCGTCGACGAGCAGTACTTC. Protein sequence: CASSLIGGVDEQYF.

This chain links TRBV5-6 with TRBJ2-3; D ambiguous. The CDR3 totals 14 residues. Per the germline V gene, CDR1 is SGHDT and CDR2 is YYEEEE. The germline V and J ends were trimmed by 4 bases and 3 bases, with 12 bases remaining between them. The CDR3 DNA reads TGTGCCAGCAGCCCTCCTTCTAGTACAGATACGCAGTATTTT. This codes for CASSPPSSTDTQYF.

The chain couples TRBV4-1 to TRBJ2-3; D is possibly TRBD2 (6 bases). Trimming pared 2 bases from V and 2 bases from J, leaving 17 bases between. The CDR3 covers 17 residues. Germline lookup yields CDR1 MGHRA and CDR2 YSYEKL. The CDR3 bases are TGCGCCAGCAGCCAACGCTCGGCGGGGCAATCCACAGATACGCAGTATTTT. It is translated as CASSQRSAGQSTDTQYF.

The rearrangement links TRBV9 to TRBJ2-7, with 11 bases fitting TRBD2. The CDR3 has 16 amino acids. Looked up from germline, CDR1 is SGDLS and CDR2 is YYNGEE. After removal of 2 bases from V and 6 bases from J, the junction contained 10 bases not matched to a gene. Here the CDR3 DNA reads TGTGCCAGCAGCGTCTTAGCGGGGGGGCGACCGGGCGAGCAGTACTTC. It codes for CASSVLAGGRPGEQYF.

The rearrangement uses TRBV10-3 and TRBJ2-7; possibly TRBD1 for D (5 bases). This CDR3 region has 13 residues. Germline assignment: CDR1 ENHRY and CDR2 SYGVKD. Deletions cut 10 bases from V and 3 bases from J, with 16 bases between. CDR3 nucleotide sequence: TGTGCCACGGGTGGAGACAGTTACTACGAGCAGTACTTC. It translates to CATGGDSYYEQYF.